These 29 T cell receptor beta chains were sequenced from one sample in a study of T cell responses to AZD1222 COVID-19 vaccine. Sequenced by immunoSEQ multiplex PCR; TCRdb stores in-frame clones only, minus some. The data contain about 99,000 clones, just over 90% of them singletons. Here the sequenced sample was peripheral blood, taken on day 0 of AZD1222 vaccination. The source of these receptors is an adult in good health.

The chain carries TRBV30 and TRBJ1-5, with a weak D call TRBD1 (6 bases). This CDR3 spans 14 amino acids. CDR1 is GTSNPN, CDR2 SVGIG, per germline (reference sequence). V was clipped by 0 bases and J by 7 bases, with 13 bases between them. The CDR3 nucleotides read TGTGCCTGGAGTGTACAGGGTCGGTACCAGCCCCAGCATTTT. Encoded protein: CAWSVQGRYQPQHF.

The chain is built from TRBV2 and TRBJ1-5; D not resolved. CDR1 is SNHLY and CDR2 is FYNNEI in the germline V gene. Trimming cost V 7 bases and J 1 base, with 5 bases left between them. This CDR3 has 12 amino acids. CDR3 residues: CASTMSNQPQHF. CDR3 nucleotide sequence: TGTGCCAGCACTATGAGCAATCAGCCCCAGCATTTT.

This sequence joins TRBV4-2 and TRBJ1-1; unclear D gene. Per the germline V gene, CDR1 is LGHNA and CDR2 is YNFKEQ. This CDR3 has 15 amino acids. Trimming shortened V by 0 bases and J by 1 base, and 9 bases separated the two germline ends. The CDR3 nucleotides are TGTGCCAGCAGCCAAGACCAGCGGGGGAACACTGAAGCTTTCTTT. Its translation: CASSQDQRGNTEAFF.

The chain combines TRBV3-1 (or the pseudogene TRBV3-2) with TRBJ1-2, with a tentative D call TRBD1 (6 bases). Trimming took 0 bases from V and 6 from J, leaving 11 bases between them. The CDR3 is 14 amino acids. Germline V CDR1 and CDR2: LGHDT, YNNKEL (reference sequence). CDR3 sequence (DNA): TGTGCCAGCAGCCAAGATCGGACAGCGCATGGCTACACCTTC. Translated: CASSQDRTAHGYTF.

The chain uses TRBV5-1 and TRBJ2-2; possible D gene TRBD2, 7 bases. Trimming took 2 bases from V and 2 from J, leaving 16 bases between them. The germline gives CDR1 SGHRS, CDR2 YFSETQ. CDR3 length: 17 amino acids. Here the CDR3 reads CASSLRGATTNTGELFF. In nucleotides, the CDR3 is TGCGCCAGCAGCTTACGGGGGGCGACAACTAACACCGGGGAGCTGTTTTTT.

V gene TRBV11-2 combines with J gene TRBJ2-1, with TRBD2 matching 14 bases. V was clipped by 3 bases and J by 9 bases; unmatched bases: 7. Germline V gene data show CDR1 as SGHAT and CDR2 as FQNNGV. This CDR3 contains 16 residues. CDR3 residues: CASSFSGTSGSSEQFF. The DNA for the CDR3 is TGTGCCAGCAGCTTCTCCGGGACTAGCGGGAGCAGTGAGCAGTTCTTC.

The rearrangement joins TRBV7-3 to TRBJ1-1; no clear D. The CDR3 is 13 amino acids. Deletions cut 2 bases from V and 1 base from J, with 5 bases between. Germline V gene data show CDR1 as SGHTA and CDR2 as FQGTGA. CDR3 region: CASSLVGNTEAFF. The CDR3 nucleotides are TGTGCCAGCAGCTTAGTAGGGAACACTGAAGCTTTCTTT.

The V and J genes are TRBV27 and TRBJ1-1, with D unclear. The V end lost 2 bases, the J end lost 3 bases, and 7 bases lay between the germline ends. Germline V gene sequence: CDR1 MNHEY, CDR2 SMNVEV (reference sequence). The CDR3 totals 13 residues. Here the CDR3 DNA reads TGTGCCAGCAGTTTAAATTCCTACACTGAAGCTTTCTTT. Translating it yields CASSLNSYTEAFF.

This chain uses TRBV19 with TRBJ2-7, with D tentatively TRBD2 (5 bases). The CDR3 sequence is 15 residues long. V was cut by 1 base and J by 1 base, with 11 bases left in between. Germline-derived CDR1 and CDR2 are LNHDA and SQIVND (reference sequence). Written as DNA, the CDR3 is TGTGCCAGTAGTATAGGAGGGAGCGGATCCTACGAGCAGTACTTC. Amino acids: CASSIGGSGSYEQYF.

The chain's CDR3 is CASSRNRGRTNEKLFF. The CDR3 region has the DNA TGCGCCAGCAGCCGGAACAGGGGGCGGACTAATGAAAAACTGTTTTTT. The rearrangement links TRBV4-1 to TRBJ1-4, with 9 nucleotides matching TRBD1. The germline V gene has CDR1 MGHRA and CDR2 YSYEKL. V lost 4 bases to trimming and J lost 2 bases; unmatched junction nucleotides: 5. The CDR3 has 16 residues.

The chain carries TRBV11-1 and TRBJ2-7; 9 bases match TRBD1. Germline CDR1 SGHAT, CDR2 FQDESV (reference sequence). This CDR3 region has 16 residues. Trimming at V came to 0 bases and at J to 2 bases, leaving 5 bases not matched to a gene. CDR3 DNA: TGTGCCAGCAGCTTAGCGGGACAGGGAGGCCCCTACGAGCAGTACTTC. This encodes CASSLAGQGGPYEQYF.

The chain uses TRBV19 and TRBJ1-3; D gene unclear. The CDR3 covers 18 residues. Per germline, CDR1 LNHDA and CDR2 SQIVND (reference sequence). V lost 6 bases and J 0 bases, leaving 21 bases between the germline ends. CDR3 DNA: TGTGCCAGTAGCTACCCAATAGGAACCGGGAGCTCTGGAAACACCATATATTTT. It encodes CASSYPIGTGSSGNTIYF. Supplemented by reference TRBV19 and TRBJ1-3, the full variable domain reads DGGITQSPKYLFRKEGQNVTLSCEQNLNHDAMYWYRQDPGQGLRLIYYSQIVNDFQKGDIAEGYSVSREKKESFPLTVTSAQKNPTAFYLCASSYPIGTGSSGNTIYFGEGSWLTVV.

The rearrangement joins TRBV19 to TRBJ2-3; the D is unclear. Germline V gene data show CDR1 as LNHDA and CDR2 as SQIVND (reference sequence). V lost 5 bases, J lost 5 bases, and 14 bases lay in between. CDR3 length: 14 amino acids. In nucleotides, the CDR3 is TGTGCCAGTAGTTCCTCATCGCATAGAGATACGCAGTATTTT. Translated: CASSSSSHRDTQYF.

This chain uses TRBV19 with TRBJ1-2; 7 positions match TRBD1. The V and J ends lost 9 bases and 6 bases, in that order; junction bases with no gene match: 7. CDR1 is LNHDA, CDR2 SQIVND, per germline (reference sequence). This CDR3 region has 12 residues. CDR3 in amino acids: CASADRAHGYTF. The CDR3 bases are TGTGCCAGCGCCGACAGGGCTCATGGCTACACCTTC.

V and J are TRBV10-3 and TRBJ1-4; D is unresolved. CDR3 length: 14 amino acids. Trimming stripped 0 bases from V and 2 bases from J, with 4 bases between. Germline assignment: CDR1 ENHRY and CDR2 SYGVKD. In DNA form, the CDR3 reads TGTGCCATCAGTGAGTCCCCGACTAATGAAAAACTGTTTTTT. Translating it yields CAISESPTNEKLFF.

This sequence joins TRBV3-1 (or the pseudogene TRBV3-2) and TRBJ2-5; TRBD1 is a possible D gene (5 bases). Germline V CDR1 and CDR2: LGHDT, YNNKEL (reference sequence). The CDR3 consists of 15 residues. Trimming stripped 0 bases from V and 5 bases from J, with 13 bases between. CDR3 DNA: TGTGCCAGCAGCCAAGACAGGGCCCTAGGGGAGACCCAGTACTTC. As protein: CASSQDRALGETQYF.

The sample holds one count of this clone. Here the CDR3 reads CASSLRLNYGYTF. CDR3 coding DNA: TGTGCCAGCAGTTTACGGTTAAACTATGGCTACACCTTC. The chain couples TRBV27 to TRBJ1-2; D unclear. The CDR3 contains 13 residues. CDR1 and CDR2 from the germline V gene are MNHEY and SMNVEV (reference sequence). V lost 2 bases and J lost 2, with 6 bases in between.

This chain joins TRBV27 and TRBJ1-6; a possible D gene is TRBD1 (6 bases). The CDR3 length is 14 residues. Trimming removed 5 bases at V and 9 bases at J, with 14 bases between. Germline CDR1 is MNHEY and CDR2 is SMNVEV (reference sequence). The DNA of the CDR3 is TGTGCCAGCAGTCGACAGGCTCTCAGTTCACCCCTCCACTTT. Amino acid sequence: CASSRQALSSPLHF.

The chain recombines TRBV30 with TRBJ2-2; D perhaps matches TRBD1 (5 bases). The CDR3 runs to 14 residues. Germline V gene sequence: CDR1 GTSNPN, CDR2 SVGIG (reference sequence). Between the trimmed V and J ends, which lost 5 bases and 6 bases, there was a span of 16 bases. In DNA form, the CDR3 reads TGTGCCTGGGTCCCGGCCAGGGTCGCCGGGGAGCTGTTTTTT. It translates to CAWVPARVAGELFF.

V usage is TRBV27 and J usage is TRBJ1-2; 11 positions match TRBD1. CDR3 length: 16 amino acids. Losses at the gene ends were 5 bases for V and 4 bases for J; bases not matched to a gene: 9. Per the germline V gene, CDR1 is MNHEY and CDR2 is SMNVEV (reference sequence). DNA for the CDR3: TGTGCCAGCAGTCCTCTGGGGGGACAGGGGGGCTATGGCTACACCTTC. As protein: CASSPLGGQGGYGYTF.

This rearrangement joins TRBV4-1 to TRBJ2-1, with 7 bases identical to TRBD2. Losses at the gene ends were 4 bases for V and 0 bases for J; bases not matched to a gene: 0. The CDR3 has 14 amino acids. CDR1 and CDR2 (germline): MGHRA, YSYEKL. CDR3: CASSRGGSYNEQFF. The CDR3, as DNA: TGCGCCAGCAGCCGCGGGGGCTCCTACAATGAGCAGTTCTTC.

The gene calls are TRBV7-8 and TRBJ1-5; no clear D. Trimming cost V 4 bases and J 6 bases, with 16 bases left between them. Germline values: CDR1 SGHVS, CDR2 FQNEAQ. This CDR3 spans 15 amino acids. The CDR3 nucleotides read TGTGCCAGCAGCTCATCTCGTTGGGGAGGTCAGCCCCAGCATTTT. Its protein product is CASSSSRWGGQPQHF.

The chain joins TRBV7-9 to TRBJ1-4; 9 positions match TRBD1. This CDR3 region has 19 residues. CDR1 and CDR2 from the germline V gene are SEHNR and FQNEAQ (reference sequence). With V trimmed by 6 bases and J by 8 bases, 22 bases remained unmatched. The CDR3 bases are TGTGCCAGCAGTATAGCCCTCGACAGGGGGTCAGTAAAAGTCGAAAAACTGTTTTTT. Translated: CASSIALDRGSVKVEKLFF.

This clone was seen just once. CDR3 nucleotide sequence: TGTGCCAGCAGCCAAGATGGGGTGGGGGTTAGGGGGCAAGAGACCCAGTACTTC. Translation: CASSQDGVGVRGQETQYF. The genes are TRBV4-2 and TRBJ2-5; a possible D gene is TRBD1 (6 bases). The V gene lost 0 bases and the J gene lost 2 bases, with 19 bases spanning the gap. This CDR3 comprises 18 residues. The germline V gene has CDR1 LGHNA and CDR2 YNFKEQ.

The CDR3 nucleotides are TGTGCCAGCAGCCTAGATCTTACTGGGGTCCCTGGGTACGAGCAGTACTTC. It codes for CASSLDLTGVPGYEQYF. This rearrangement joins TRBV5-6 to TRBJ2-7; D gene uncertain. The germline V gene has CDR1 SGHDT and CDR2 YYEEEE. V was trimmed by 4 bases and J by 4 bases, leaving 24 bases between them. The CDR3 sequence is 17 residues long.

In nucleotides, the CDR3 is TGTGCCAGCAGCTTGGGACAACCGAACACCGGGGAGCTGTTTTTT. Its protein product is CASSLGQPNTGELFF. The chain recombines TRBV7-2 with TRBJ2-2; D might be TRBD1 (6 bases). V lost 3 bases, J lost 0 bases, and 8 bases lay in between. The germline gives CDR1 SGHTA, CDR2 FQGNSA. The CDR3 length is 15 residues.

The CDR3 nucleotides are TGTGCCAGCAGTTCTGAGACAGTGCTGAATCAGCCCCAGCATTTT. Its translation is CASSSETVLNQPQHF. The V and J genes are TRBV6-5 and TRBJ1-5; D may be TRBD1 (5 bases). V lost 4 bases and J 4 bases, leaving 14 bases between the germline ends. Germline lookup yields CDR1 MNHEY and CDR2 SVGAGI. The CDR3 has 15 amino acids.

The V gene is TRBV5-4, the J gene TRBJ2-1; possibly TRBD1 for D (5 bases). Deletions cut 1 base from V and 5 bases from J, with 16 bases between. There are 16 residues in the CDR3. CDR1 and CDR2 (germline): SGHNT, YYREEE (reference sequence). The CDR3 sequence: CASSLNAQGINNEQFF. As DNA, the CDR3 is TGTGCCAGCAGCTTGAACGCCCAGGGAATCAACAATGAGCAGTTCTTC.

The V call is TRBV30, the J call TRBJ2-7, with a possible D match to TRBD1 (5 bases). Germline V gene data show CDR1 as GTSNPN and CDR2 as SVGIG (reference sequence). Trimming took off 5 bases at V and 6 bases at J, with 17 bases between the two ends. The CDR3 is made up of 13 amino acids. The DNA for the CDR3 is TGTGCCTGGGGGCAGGACACCCTTAGCGAGCAGTACTTC. As protein: CAWGQDTLSEQYF.